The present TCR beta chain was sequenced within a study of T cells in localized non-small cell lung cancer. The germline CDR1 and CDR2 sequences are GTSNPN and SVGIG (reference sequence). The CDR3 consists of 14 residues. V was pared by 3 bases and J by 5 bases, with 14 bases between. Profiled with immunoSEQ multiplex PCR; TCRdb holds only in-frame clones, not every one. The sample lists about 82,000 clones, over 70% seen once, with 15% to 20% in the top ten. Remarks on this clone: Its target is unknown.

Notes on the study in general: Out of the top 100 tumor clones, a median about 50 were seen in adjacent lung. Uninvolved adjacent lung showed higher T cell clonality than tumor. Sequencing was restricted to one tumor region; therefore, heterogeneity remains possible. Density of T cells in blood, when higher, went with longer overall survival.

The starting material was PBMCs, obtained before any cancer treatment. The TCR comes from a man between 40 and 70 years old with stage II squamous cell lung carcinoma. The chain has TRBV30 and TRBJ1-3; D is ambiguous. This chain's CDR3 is CAWRAEDRRNTIYF. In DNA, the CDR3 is TGTGCCTGGAGAGCGGAGGACCGACGAAACACCATATATTTT. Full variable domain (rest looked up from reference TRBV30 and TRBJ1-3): SQTIHQWPATLVQPVGSPLSLECTVEGTSNPNLYWYRQAAGRGLQLLFYSVGIGQISSEVPQNLSASRPQDRQFILSSKKLLLSDSGFYLCAWRAEDRRNTIYFGEGSWLTVV.